This TCR beta chain was captured in a study of blood T cell repertoires in COVID-19. Study details: Material from acute and convalescent COVID-19 was sourced from the United States, Italy and Spain. In each case, the material was cDNA or gDNA derived from T cells, B-cell-depleted T cells, or PBMCs.

Profiled with immunoSEQ multiplex PCR; TCRdb holds only in-frame clones, not every one. The table includes approximately 150,000 clones, about three quarters detected once. CDR1 and CDR2 from the germline V gene are SNHLY and FYNNEI. Between the trimmed V and J ends, which lost 7 bases and 3 bases, there was a span of 12 bases. The CDR3 spans 14 residues. Sequenced: peripheral blood. The J gene is TRBJ2-2, the V gene TRBV2, with D perhaps TRBD2 (6 bases). This receptor was taken from a man between 45 and 60 years old with acute or convalescent COVID-19. The CDR3 DNA is TGTGCCAGCACGGAGGAGGGGTACACCGGGGAGCTGTTTTTT. Its translation is CASTEEGYTGELFF.